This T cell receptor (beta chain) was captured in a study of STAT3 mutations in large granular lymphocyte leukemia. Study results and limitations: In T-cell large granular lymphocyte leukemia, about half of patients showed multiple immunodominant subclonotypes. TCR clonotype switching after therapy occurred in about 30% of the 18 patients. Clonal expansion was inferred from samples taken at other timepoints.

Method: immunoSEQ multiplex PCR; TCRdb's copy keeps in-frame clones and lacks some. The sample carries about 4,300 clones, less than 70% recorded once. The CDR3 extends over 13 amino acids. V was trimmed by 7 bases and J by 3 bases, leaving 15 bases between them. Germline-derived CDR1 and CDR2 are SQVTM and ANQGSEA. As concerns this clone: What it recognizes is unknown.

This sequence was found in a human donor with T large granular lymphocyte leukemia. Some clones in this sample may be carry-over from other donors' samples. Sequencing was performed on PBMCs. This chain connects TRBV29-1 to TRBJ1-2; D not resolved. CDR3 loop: CSARGLDHYGYTF. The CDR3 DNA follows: TGCAGCGCCCGGGGTCTTGATCACTATGGCTACACCTTC.